This note documents a single TCR beta chain sequence. The data belong to a study of cytomegalovirus exposure and HLA in healthy donors. Study information: The 100 to 150 validation repertoires matched the approximately 670 first-cohort repertoires in platform, a later analysis reported.

Assay: immunoSEQ multiplex PCR; the TCRdb copy retains only in-frame clones and omits some. The sample includes approximately 260,000 clones, approximately 86% of them seen just once. This TCR derives from a woman aged 30 to 39 in good health and CMV-seropositive. The specimen was PBMCs.

CDR3 sequence: CAWGPIPGGGKINYGYTF. The CDR3 DNA sequence: TGTGCCTGGGGTCCGATCCCCGGAGGCGGAAAGATTAACTATGGCTACACCTTC. This rearrangement joins TRBV30 to TRBJ1-2; D not resolved. The V gene's germline CDR1 is GTSNPN and CDR2 SVGIG (reference sequence). V shed 5 bases and J shed 1 base, with 26 bases lying between them. The CDR3 loop spans 18 amino acids.